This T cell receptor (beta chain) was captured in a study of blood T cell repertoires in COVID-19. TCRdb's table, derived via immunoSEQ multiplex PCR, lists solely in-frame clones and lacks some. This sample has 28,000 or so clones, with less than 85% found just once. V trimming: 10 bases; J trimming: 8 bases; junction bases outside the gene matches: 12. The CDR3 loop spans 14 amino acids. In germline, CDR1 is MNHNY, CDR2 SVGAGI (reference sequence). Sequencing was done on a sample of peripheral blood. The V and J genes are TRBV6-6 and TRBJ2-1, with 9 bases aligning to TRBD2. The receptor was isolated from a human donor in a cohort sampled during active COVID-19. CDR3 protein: CATSYEREVDEQFF. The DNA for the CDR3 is TGTGCCACCTCTTATGAGCGGGAGGTTGATGAGCAGTTCTTC.